What follows are 25 T cell receptor beta chains derived from one specimen sequenced in a study of cytomegalovirus exposure and HLA in healthy donors. PCR primers comprised 60 Vbeta and 13 Jbeta primers. The data were produced by immunoSEQ multiplex PCR, yet TCRdb's version contains in-frame clones alone and is incomplete. Seen in this sample are about 160,000 clones; the ten most common clones hold around 1.4%. Sequencing was done on a sample of PBMCs. The receptors were sampled from a woman aged 55 to 70 in good health and CMV-seronegative.

The chain links TRBV5-6 to TRBJ1-1; a possible D gene is TRBD1 (5 bases). Germline V gene lookup returns CDR1 SGHDT and CDR2 YYEEEE. V was cut by 4 bases and J by 9 bases, with 16 bases left in between. The CDR3 is made up of 13 amino acids. The DNA of the CDR3 is TGTGCCAGCAGCCCCGGGGGGGGAGGGAAAGCTTTCTTT. Amino acid sequence: CASSPGGGGKAFF.

The J gene is TRBJ2-7, the V gene TRBV7-3; possibly TRBD2 for D (6 bases). V dropped 1 base and J dropped 1 base, with 11 bases sitting between them. The CDR3 totals 15 residues. Germline V lookup: CDR1 SGHTA, CDR2 FQGTGA. CDR3 in amino acids: CASSLNLAGSYEQYF. CDR3 sequence (DNA): TGTGCCAGCAGCTTAAATTTGGCGGGATCCTACGAGCAGTACTTC.

The J gene is TRBJ2-7, the V gene TRBV7-3, with 7 bases fitting TRBD1. The germline gives CDR1 SGHTA, CDR2 FQGTGA. Trimming at V came to 5 bases and at J to 1 base, leaving 5 bases not matched to a gene. CDR3 length equals 14 residues. The CDR3 is CASSRDSSSYEQYF. CDR3 nucleotide sequence: TGTGCCAGCAGCCGGGACAGCTCTTCCTACGAGCAGTACTTC.

The chain uses TRBV4-2 and TRBJ2-1; the match to TRBD2 covers 14 bases. The V gene's germline CDR1 is LGHNA and CDR2 YNFKEQ. The V and J ends lost 0 bases and 6 bases, in that order; junction bases with no gene match: 10. The CDR3 has 19 amino acids. In DNA, the CDR3 is TGTGCCAGCAGCCAAGATTTCCCGGGGACTAGCGGGGGATTCAATGAGCAGTTCTTC. Translated: CASSQDFPGTSGGFNEQFF.

The genes are TRBV5-4 and TRBJ2-3, with 8 bases that match TRBD2. Germline V CDR1 and CDR2: SGHNT, YYREEE (reference sequence). The CDR3 consists of 16 residues. V lost 1 base, J lost 3 bases, and 7 bases stayed unmatched. This CDR3 reads CASSLHTSGITDTQYF. CDR3 coding DNA: TGTGCCAGCAGCTTGCACACTAGCGGAATAACAGATACGCAGTATTTT.

The rearrangement links TRBV5-4 to TRBJ2-7; the D gene is possibly TRBD1 (6 bases). Germline CDR1 is SGHNT and CDR2 is YYREEE (reference sequence). The V end was cut by 4 bases, the J end by 4 bases, with 18 bases between. The CDR3 is made up of 15 amino acids. CDR3 protein: CASSLGGQGRYEQYF. For the CDR3, the DNA is TGTGCCAGCAGCCTCGGTGGGCAGGGGCGGTACGAGCAGTACTTC.

The genes are TRBV4-1 and TRBJ2-2, with 7 positions matching TRBD2. The CDR3 length is 17 residues. The ends lost 0 bases at V and 0 bases at J; junction bases unmatched: 4. Looked up from germline, CDR1 is MGHRA and CDR2 is YSYEKL. The CDR3, as DNA: TGCGCCAGCAGCCAAGACTCGGGACTACCGAACACCGGGGAGCTGTTTTTT. As protein: CASSQDSGLPNTGELFF.

The rearrangement links TRBV7-3 to TRBJ2-7; TRBD1 matches 10 bases. The CDR3 covers 15 residues. Germline CDR1 reads SGHTA; CDR2 reads FQGTGA. The ends lost 5 bases at V and 2 bases at J; junction bases unmatched: 6. Here the CDR3 reads CASSQDRGTTYEQYF. For the CDR3, the DNA is TGTGCCAGCAGCCAGGACAGGGGGACCACCTACGAGCAGTACTTC.

The gene calls are TRBV5-4 and TRBJ2-7; 13 positions match TRBD2. Germline loops: CDR1 SGHNT, CDR2 YYREEE (reference sequence). V trimming: 4 bases; J trimming: 2 bases; junction bases outside the gene matches: 15. The length of the CDR3 is 19 residues. CDR3 in amino acids: CASSPQGGLAGSGAYEQYF. The CDR3 coding sequence is TGTGCCAGCAGCCCCCAGGGGGGACTAGCGGGATCCGGAGCCTACGAGCAGTACTTC.

The rearrangement links TRBV5-1 to TRBJ2-2, with TRBD2 identical over 7 bases. In germline, CDR1 is SGHRS, CDR2 YFSETQ. The CDR3 covers 13 residues. V was pared by 4 bases and J by 6 bases, with 3 bases of the junction left unmatched. CDR3 sequence: CASSPRGAGELFF. The CDR3 nucleotides are TGCGCCAGCAGCCCCCGGGGGGCCGGGGAGCTGTTTTTT.

The J gene is TRBJ2-3, the V gene TRBV11-1, with 7 bases identical to TRBD1. This CDR3 is built from 16 residues. Germline CDR1 and CDR2: SGHAT and FQDESV (reference sequence). V lost 1 base and J lost 1; bases outside the gene matches: 5. CDR3 sequence reads: CASSLEGGVGTDTQYF. In DNA, the CDR3 is TGTGCCAGCAGCTTAGAAGGGGGCGTCGGCACAGATACGCAGTATTTT.

The CDR3 sequence is CASSLPTSGMSYEQYF. The DNA of the CDR3 is TGTGCCAGCAGCCTCCCCACTAGCGGGATGTCCTACGAGCAGTACTTC. The chain carries TRBV7-3 and TRBJ2-7; 10 bases match TRBD2. The V gene end was trimmed by 5 bases and the J gene end by 1 base; junction bases not matched to a gene: 8. Germline V gene data show CDR1 as SGHTA and CDR2 as FQGTGA. The CDR3 contains 16 residues.

The gene calls are TRBV11-2 and TRBJ2-4; tentatively, D is TRBD1 (5 bases). The CDR3 consists of 15 residues. V lost 5 bases and J 6 bases, leaving 17 bases between the germline ends. Germline lookup yields CDR1 SGHAT and CDR2 FQNNGV. The CDR3 sequence is CASSQTAGSGNIQYF. Written as DNA, the CDR3 is TGTGCCAGCAGCCAGACCGCAGGGTCCGGAAACATTCAGTACTTC. Complete variable domain (other parts from reference TRBV11-2 and TRBJ2-4): EAGVAQSPRYKIIEKRQSVAFWCNPISGHATLYWYQQILGQGPKLLIQFQNNGVVDDSQLPKDRFSAERLKGVDSTLKIQPAKLEDSAVYLCASSQTAGSGNIQYFGAGTRLSVL.

V usage is TRBV30 and J usage is TRBJ2-3, with D possibly matching TRBD2 (6 bases). V dropped 5 bases and J dropped 0 bases, with 12 bases sitting between them. CDR1 and CDR2 (germline): GTSNPN, SVGIG (reference sequence). CDR3 length: 14 residues. The DNA for the CDR3 is TGTGCCTGGGGGATAGCGGTTAGCACAGATACGCAGTATTTT. This translates into CAWGIAVSTDTQYF.

V is TRBV30 and J is TRBJ2-2; D possibly corresponds to TRBD1 (5 bases). V was clipped by 0 bases and J by 6 bases, with 8 bases between them. The CDR3 loop spans 13 amino acids. CDR1 GTSNPN and CDR2 SVGIG come from the germline V gene (reference sequence). CDR3 residues: CAWSVQGAGELFF. The CDR3 DNA reads as TGTGCCTGGAGTGTCCAGGGTGCCGGGGAGCTGTTTTTT.

This chain uses TRBV5-6 with TRBJ2-7, with 16 bases that match TRBD2. Germline values: CDR1 SGHDT, CDR2 YYEEEE. V trimming: 4 bases; J trimming: 2 bases; junction bases outside the gene matches: 3. This CDR3 comprises 16 residues. The CDR3 nucleotides read TGTGCCAGCAGCCCGGGACTAGCGGGAGGGACCTACGAGCAGTACTTC. It codes for CASSPGLAGGTYEQYF.

The chain recombines TRBV19 with TRBJ1-1; TRBD1 agrees at 8 bases. There are 15 residues in the CDR3. Trimming took 3 bases from V and 0 from J; bases not matched to a gene: 3. Per the germline V gene, CDR1 is LNHDA and CDR2 is SQIVND (reference sequence). The DNA of the CDR3 is TGTGCCAGTAGTATCAGGACAGGGATGAACACTGAAGCTTTCTTT. Its translation is CASSIRTGMNTEAFF.

The J gene is TRBJ1-2, the V gene TRBV7-9; D is unresolved. V dropped 3 bases and J dropped 8 bases, with 13 bases sitting between them. CDR1 and CDR2 from the germline V gene are SEHNR and FQNEAQ (reference sequence). This CDR3 is built from 13 residues. The DNA of the CDR3 is TGTGCCAGCAGCTTCGGGGTGTTTCGCGGCTACACCTTC. Its translation: CASSFGVFRGYTF.

The V call is TRBV7-3, the J call TRBJ2-5; possibly TRBD1 for D (5 bases). V shed 5 bases and J shed 1 base, with 14 bases lying between them. Looked up from germline, CDR1 is SGHTA and CDR2 is FQGTGA. CDR3 length: 15 amino acids. CDR3 amino acids: CASSPKAGPQETQYF. Written as DNA, the CDR3 is TGTGCCAGCAGCCCGAAAGCAGGGCCCCAAGAGACCCAGTACTTC. Looking up the rest from reference TRBV7-3 and TRBJ2-5 gives the full variable domain: GAGVSQTPSNKVTEKGKYVELRCDPISGHTALYWYRQSLGQGPEFLIYFQGTGAADDSGLPNDRFFAVRPEGSVSTLKIQRTERGDSAVYLCASSPKAGPQETQYFGPGTRLLVL.

The chain uses TRBV4-2 and TRBJ2-5; D gene ambiguous. This CDR3 is 14 amino acids long. Deletions cut 0 bases from V and 3 bases from J, with 8 bases between. CDR1 LGHNA and CDR2 YNFKEQ come from the germline V gene. The CDR3 is CASSQDRLEETQYF. DNA for the CDR3: TGTGCCAGCAGCCAAGATCGTCTCGAAGAGACCCAGTACTTC.

The chain recombines TRBV18 with TRBJ1-1, with 8 bases matching TRBD1. V lost 4 bases to trimming and J lost 8 bases; unmatched junction nucleotides: 6. This CDR3 comprises 13 residues. Germline V gene data show CDR1 as KGHSH and CDR2 as LQKENI. The CDR3 loop reads CASSLGQVTEAFF. The CDR3 region has the DNA TGTGCCAGCTCACTGGGACAGGTGACAGAAGCTTTCTTT.

V and J are TRBV9 and TRBJ2-2, with unresolved D. CDR3 length equals 17 residues. The V and J ends lost 4 bases and 1 base respectively, with 17 bases between them. Germline assignment: CDR1 SGDLS and CDR2 YYNGEE. The CDR3 protein is CASSPPDGRMNTGELFF. The CDR3 bases are TGTGCCAGCAGCCCCCCAGACGGCAGGATGAACACCGGGGAGCTGTTTTTT.

The CDR3, as DNA: TGTGCCAGCAGTTACGGATCCGGGGGATACGAGCAGTACTTC. Its translation: CASSYGSGGYEQYF. This chain links TRBV6-5 with TRBJ2-7, with D tentatively TRBD2 (6 bases). Germline values: CDR1 MNHEY, CDR2 SVGAGI. CDR3 length equals 14 residues. V was cut by 2 bases and J by 4 bases, with 12 bases left in between.

The chain is built from TRBV19 and TRBJ1-5; D may be TRBD1 (5 bases). Trimming stripped 4 bases from V and 6 bases from J, with 19 bases between. Germline assignment: CDR1 LNHDA and CDR2 SQIVND (reference sequence). CDR3 length: 16 amino acids. DNA of the CDR3: TGTGCCAGTAGTAACTCCGGACAAGGGCAGGGTCAGCCCCAGCATTTT. As protein: CASSNSGQGQGQPQHF.

The chain has TRBV5-1 and TRBJ1-2, with TRBD1 matching over 7 bases. The CDR3 has 14 amino acids. In germline, CDR1 is SGHRS, CDR2 YFSETQ. The ends lost 4 bases at V and 3 bases at J; junction bases unmatched: 6. CDR3 DNA: TGCGCCAGCAGCCAGACAGGGACTGACTATGGCTACACCTTC. It translates to CASSQTGTDYGYTF.